Listed below are T cell receptor beta chains from one sample, sequenced in a study of cytotoxic CD8 clonotypes in ibrutinib-treated CLL. This table comes from immunoSEQ multiplex PCR, and its TCRdb copy is limited to in-frame clones, with some not included. Here the sample spans nearly 300,000 clones, 76% being singletons. Sequences were derived from PBMCs, sampled at disease progression, from a patient treated with ibrutinib. Receptors originate from a human donor with chronic lymphocytic leukemia. Both conserved end residues are part of each CDR3. The D gene is left open where the match is weak. The size entry is marked missing in some rows and otherwise reads once, few, many or a size class.

J gene,V gene,D gene,clone size,CDR3 DNA,CDR3 protein
TRBJ2-7,TRBV4-1,TRBD1,-,TGCGCCAGCGGTTATGGGACAGGGGGATACGAGCAGTACTTC,CASGYGTGGYEQYF
TRBJ2-7,TRBV7-3,TRBD1,-,TGTGCCAGCAGCTTACCAAAACAGGGGACCTACGAGCAGTACTTC,CASSLPKQGTYEQYF
TRBJ2-7,TRBV7-3,-,-,TGTGCCAGCAGCCCCCGGGACAAGAGCTACGAGCAGTACTTC,CASSPRDKSYEQYF
TRBJ2-5,TRBV28,-,-,TGTGCCAGCAGTTTGTTACGGGAGAGACTTTTTTTGTACCAAGAGACCCAGTACTTC,CASSLLRERLFLYQETQYF
TRBJ2-1,TRBV2,-,few,TGTGCCAGCAGCTTAGATAGAGGTGAGCAGTTCTTC,CASSLDRGEQFF
TRBJ1-1,TRBV4-3,TRBD1,-,TGCGCCAGCAGCCAAGACCAAATCGGGACAGGGGGAATGTTGAACACTGAAGCTTTCTTT,CASSQDQIGTGGMLNTEAFF
TRBJ2-7,TRBV9,-,-,TGTGCCAGCAGCGCTGGACTCGTTGAGCGGGCCGAGCAGTACTTC,CASSAGLVERAEQYF
TRBJ2-3,TRBV2,TRBD2,-,TGTGCCGGGGGACTAGCGGGACGAGATACGCAGTATTTT,CAGGLAGRDTQYF
TRBJ2-7,TRBV19,TRBD2,-,TGTGCCAGTAGTGGTACTAGCGGGAGCCTCGAGCAGTACTTC,CASSGTSGSLEQYF
TRBJ1-3,TRBV4-3,-,few,TGCGCCAGCAGCCAAGAGTTGCTTCGGTACACCATATATTTT,CASSQELLRYTIYF
TRBJ1-5,TRBV2,TRBD1,-,TGTGCCAGCAGAGAGGCCGGGACAGGGTATCAGCCCCAGCATTTT,CASREAGTGYQPQHF
TRBJ2-7,TRBV2,-,-,TGTGCCAGCAGTGGCGGGTTCGTCTACGAGCAGTACTTC,CASSGGFVYEQYF
TRBJ1-2,TRBV29-1,-,-,TGCAGCGTTGACGGCCTCCGCGGGGACCCTAACTATGGCTACACCTTC,CSVDGLRGDPNYGYTF
TRBJ2-7,TRBV2,TRBD2,-,TGTGCCAGCAGGGGACTAGCGAACGAGCAGTACTTC,CASRGLANEQYF
TRBJ1-2,TRBV9,-,-,TGTGCCAGCAGCGTACACAATCTAGGGTTCCCTACTCAACCCCTGGACTATGGCTACACCTTC,CASSVHNLGFPTQPLDYGYTF
TRBJ2-5,TRBV28,-,-,TGTGCCAGCTTCCCAGACAGGGCCGGGGGGACCCAGTACTTC,CASFPDRAGGTQYF
TRBJ1-3,TRBV6-5,-,-,TGTGCCAGCAGCTTAGGAGTGGGGGGAAACACCATATATTTT,CASSLGVGGNTIYF
TRBJ2-5,TRBV7-9,-,-,TGTGCCAGCAGCTTACAGGGAGGCGCGTCCCAGTACTTC,CASSLQGGASQYF
TRBJ1-1,TRBV27,-,-,TGTGCCAGCAGTTTGAGATGGGGCGGGTTCCGAACTGAAGCTTTCTTT,CASSLRWGGFRTEAFF
TRBJ1-5,TRBV28,-,few,TGTGCCAGCAGTTTCTCCAGAGATAGCAATCAGCCCCAGCATTTT,CASSFSRDSNQPQHF
TRBJ1-2,TRBV7-9,-,-,TGTGCCAGCAGCTTAGAACGCTATGGCTACACCTTC,CASSLERYGYTF
TRBJ1-1,TRBV19,-,few,TGTGCCAGTAGTATATTTGTGGGAACTGAAGCTTTCTTT,CASSIFVGTEAFF
TRBJ1-3,TRBV27,-,-,TGTGCCAGCAGGGAGCTCTCTGGAAACACCATATATTTT,CASRELSGNTIYF
TRBJ1-2,TRBV4-1,-,-,TGCGCCAGCAGCCAAGGGGACGCGAGATCCGACTATGGCTACACCTTC,CASSQGDARSDYGYTF
TRBJ2-3,TRBV2,-,-,TGTGCCAGCAGTGAAGCTAGCGTGGGTTTAGGGGATACGCAGTATTTT,CASSEASVGLGDTQYF
TRBJ2-1,TRBV7-3,TRBD2,-,TGTGCCAGCAGCTTAGGCGGGAGGGCCAGTGAGCAGTTCTTC,CASSLGGRASEQFF
TRBJ2-7,TRBV6-1,-,-,TGTGCCAGCAGTGATTCTCACCCCTCCTACGAGCAGTACTTC,CASSDSHPSYEQYF
TRBJ1-4,TRBV11-2,-,-,TGTGCCAGCAGCTTAGGGGGCAGGGGCGGTAATGAAAAACTGTTTTTT,CASSLGGRGGNEKLFF
TRBJ1-6,TRBV25-1,TRBD1,-,TGTGCCAGCAGTGCGGGACAGGGTTTGTATTCACCCCTCCACTTT,CASSAGQGLYSPLHF
TRBJ2-6,TRBV11-2,-,-,TGTGCCAGCAGCTTGTGGGGGGCGGTTACTGGGGCCAACGTCCTGACTTTC,CASSLWGAVTGANVLTF
TRBJ1-2,TRBV11-2,-,-,TGTGCCAGCAGCTTGAGGTCCGGTGGCTACACCTTC,CASSLRSGGYTF
TRBJ2-7,TRBV13,TRBD2,-,TGTGCCAGCAGCATTCGACTAGCGCGCTACGAGCAGTACTTC,CASSIRLARYEQYF
TRBJ2-7,TRBV9,-,-,TGTGCCAGCAGCCGACAGGCGATAACTCTCGAGCAGTACTTC,CASSRQAITLEQYF
TRBJ1-2,TRBV6-4,-,-,TGTGCCAGCCATTTGAGCAGGGGCCACTATGGCTACACCTTC,CASHLSRGHYGYTF
TRBJ2-1,TRBV28,-,-,TGTGCCAGCAGGATTCGCGGCTACAATGAGCAGTTCTTC,CASRIRGYNEQFF
TRBJ2-7,TRBV4-1,-,-,TGCGCCAGCAGCCAAGAGTATGAGAGACAGACTAGCTACGAGCAGTACTTC,CASSQEYERQTSYEQYF
TRBJ2-7,TRBV6-5,-,-,TGTGCCAGCAGTTACGGACTGGGAGATTACGAGCAGTACTTC,CASSYGLGDYEQYF
TRBJ2-5,TRBV7-2,TRBD1,-,TGTGCCAGCAGCTTCGGTACAGGGGACCAAGAGACCCAGTACTTC,CASSFGTGDQETQYF
TRBJ1-4,TRBV21-1,-,-,TGTGCCAGCGAGAAGGGGGACAGGGGGCTGTATTGTGAAAAACTGTTTTTT,CASEKGDRGLYCEKLFF
TRBJ2-3,TRBV29-1,-,-,TGCAGCGTTGGGGGGGTTTCGGCCACAGATACGCAGTATTTT,CSVGGVSATDTQYF
TRBJ1-5,TRBV6-6,-,-,TGTGCCAGCAGTTACTCGGGGCTTGATCAGCCCCAGCATTTT,CASSYSGLDQPQHF
TRBJ2-2,TRBV6-6,-,-,TGTGCCAGCAGTTACGGGGTTACCGGGGAGCTGTTTTTT,CASSYGVTGELFF
TRBJ2-1,TRBV5-4,-,-,TGTGCCAGCAGCTTCTCCTTGATCAATGAGCAGTTCTTC,CASSFSLINEQFF
TRBJ2-2,TRBV5-1,TRBD2,-,TGCGCCAGCAGCTTGGCCCGGACTACAACGGGAGGCACCGGGGAGCTGTTTTTT,CASSLARTTTGGTGELFF
TRBJ2-1,TRBV21-1,-,-,TGTGCCAGCAGCAATAGGACTAGCGTTTGTAGGGATGAGCAGTTCTTC,CASSNRTSVCRDEQFF
TRBJ2-3,TRBV29-1,-,-,TGCAGCGTTCGAAAATGGGATACGCAGTATTTT,CSVRKWDTQYF
TRBJ2-7,TRBV2,-,-,TGTGCCAGCAGCTCAAGGCCGGGCGAGCAGTACTTC,CASSSRPGEQYF
TRBJ2-7,TRBV7-5,-,-,TGTGTCAGAAGCTTAGTGACTAGCGGGGCCCTCTACGAGCAGTACTTC,CVRSLVTSGALYEQYF
TRBJ2-7,TRBV2,-,-,TGTGCCAGCAGGGATGTCGGGTTCAAGCAGTACTTC,CASRDVGFKQYF
TRBJ2-1,TRBV28,TRBD2,-,TGTGCCAGTCGCCGGGAGGGCCAGAAGAACAATGAGCAGTTCTTC,CASRREGQKNNEQFF
TRBJ2-7,TRBV5-4,-,-,TGTGCCAGCAGCCCGGGACGCGGGGAGCAGTACTTC,CASSPGRGEQYF
TRBJ2-7,TRBV7-2,-,-,TGTGCCAGCAGCGCCCGGACTTCCTACGAGCAGTACTTC,CASSARTSYEQYF
TRBJ2-5,TRBV7-2,TRBD2,-,TGTGCCAGCAGCCCGGCGGGACTAGCGGGGGAGACCCAGTACTTC,CASSPAGLAGETQYF
TRBJ2-1,TRBV10-3,TRBD2,-,TGTGCCATCAGGGCTAGCGGGAGAGGGGATGAGCAGTTCTTC,CAIRASGRGDEQFF
TRBJ2-3,TRBV15,-,-,TGTGCCACCAGCAGAGACGTGCATGCAGATACGCAGTATTTT,CATSRDVHADTQYF
TRBJ2-1,TRBV7-8,-,-,TGTGCCAGCAGCTTGGGTAGGGGCTACAATGAGCAGTTCTTC,CASSLGRGYNEQFF
TRBJ1-2,TRBV29-1,TRBD1,-,TGCAGCGTTCCTAGGACAGGGGGCGGTGGCTACACCTTC,CSVPRTGGGGYTF
TRBJ2-7,TRBV7-9,-,-,TGTGCCAGCAGTCGCAGGGTAACCTACGAGCAGTACTTC,CASSRRVTYEQYF
TRBJ2-7,TRBV11-2,-,-,TGTGCCAGCAGTATAGCCCTGCCGAACGAGCAGTACTTC,CASSIALPNEQYF